The clone carrying this T cell receptor (beta chain) came up a few times. Authors' data handling: By means of reference gene primer amplification, nucleated cell counts were estimated. The assay was immunoSEQ multiplex PCR, and TCRdb's table has in-frame clones only and misses some. V, J and clone size derive from that table, while D and trimming were established from the DNA sequence. This repertoire shows about 440,000 clones, roughly 90% found once; its top ten account for 4.3%. The CDR3 runs 14 residues. The germline V gene has CDR1 SGHTA and CDR2 FQGTGA. V shed 6 bases and J 5 bases; nucleotides not matched to a gene: 9. These data are taken from a study of blood T cell repertoires in COVID-19. Study summary: Samples taken during acute and convalescent COVID-19 were collected in the United States, Italy and Spain. T cells, B-cell-depleted T cells, or PBMCs provided the cDNA or gDNA that served as material.

Sequencing was carried out using peripheral blood. The sequence derives from a woman aged 25 to 39 with acute or convalescent COVID-19. This chain joins TRBV7-3 and TRBJ1-1, with 7 bases identical to TRBD1. CDR3 nucleotides: TGTGCCAGCAGTCATACAGGGGATGGAACTGAAGCTTTCTTT. As protein: CASSHTGDGTEAFF. Variable domain in full (rest from reference TRBV7-3 and TRBJ1-1): GAGVSQTPSNKVTEKGKYVELRCDPISGHTALYWYRQSLGQGPEFLIYFQGTGAADDSGLPNDRFFAVRPEGSVSTLKIQRTERGDSAVYLCASSHTGDGTEAFFGQGTRLTVV.